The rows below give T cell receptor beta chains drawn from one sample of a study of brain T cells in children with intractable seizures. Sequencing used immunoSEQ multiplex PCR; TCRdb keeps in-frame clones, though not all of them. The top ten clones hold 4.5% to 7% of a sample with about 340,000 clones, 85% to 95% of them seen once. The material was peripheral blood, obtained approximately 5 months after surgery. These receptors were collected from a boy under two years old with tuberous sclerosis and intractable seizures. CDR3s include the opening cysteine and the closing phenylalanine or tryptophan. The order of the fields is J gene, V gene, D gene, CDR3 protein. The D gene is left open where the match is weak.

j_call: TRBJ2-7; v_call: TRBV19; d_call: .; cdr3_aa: CASSQTGSAGHEQYF
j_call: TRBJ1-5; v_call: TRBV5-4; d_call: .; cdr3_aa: CASSAGVGQGGEGNQPQHF
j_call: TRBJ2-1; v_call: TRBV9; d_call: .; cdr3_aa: CASSVSVRYGFYNEQFF
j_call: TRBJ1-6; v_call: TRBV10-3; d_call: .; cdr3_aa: CAISDEPDSPLHF
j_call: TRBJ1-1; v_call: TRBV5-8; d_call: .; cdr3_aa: CASSLVGRVMNTEAFF
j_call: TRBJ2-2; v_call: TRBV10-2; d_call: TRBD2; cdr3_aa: CASRPGGVDTGELFF
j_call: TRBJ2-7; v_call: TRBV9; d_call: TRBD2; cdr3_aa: CASSVDGGAGEQYF
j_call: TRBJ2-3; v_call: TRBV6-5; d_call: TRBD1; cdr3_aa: CASSAGTGVTDTQYF
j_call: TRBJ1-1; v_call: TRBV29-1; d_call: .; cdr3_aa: CSVHRQRMNTEAFF
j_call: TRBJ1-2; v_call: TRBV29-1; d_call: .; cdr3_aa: CSVEQGSYGYTF
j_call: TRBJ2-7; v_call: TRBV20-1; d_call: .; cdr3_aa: CSTGSVFEQYF
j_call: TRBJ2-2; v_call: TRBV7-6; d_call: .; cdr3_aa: CASSLSDSSAGELFF
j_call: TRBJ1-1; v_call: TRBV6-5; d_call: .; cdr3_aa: CASWGVARAGTEAFF
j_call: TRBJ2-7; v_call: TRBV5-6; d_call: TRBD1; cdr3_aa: CASSFLGQGPYEQYF
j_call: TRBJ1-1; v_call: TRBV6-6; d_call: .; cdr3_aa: CASSYGRGTATEAFF
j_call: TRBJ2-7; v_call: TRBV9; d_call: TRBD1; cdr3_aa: CASSVDGTGNEQYF
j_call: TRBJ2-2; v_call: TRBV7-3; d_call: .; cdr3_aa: CASSLFPPHSQLGTGELFF
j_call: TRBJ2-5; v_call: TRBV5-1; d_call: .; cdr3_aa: CASSLTGWAETQYF
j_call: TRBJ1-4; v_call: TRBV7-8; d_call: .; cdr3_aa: CASSLVGREKLFF
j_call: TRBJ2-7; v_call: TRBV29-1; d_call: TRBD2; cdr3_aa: CSARGPGGSPSYEQYF
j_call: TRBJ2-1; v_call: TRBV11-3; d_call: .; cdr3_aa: CASSLDLTAGLYNEQFF
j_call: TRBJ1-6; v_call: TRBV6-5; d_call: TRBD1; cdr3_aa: CASSYDRVSSPLHF
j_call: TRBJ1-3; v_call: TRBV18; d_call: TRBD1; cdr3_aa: CASSPPARGRLLSGNTIYF
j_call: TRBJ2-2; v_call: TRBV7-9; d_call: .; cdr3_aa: CASSPGAMNTGELFF
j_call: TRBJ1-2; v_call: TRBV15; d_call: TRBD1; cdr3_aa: CATSLLPGQGRNYGYTF
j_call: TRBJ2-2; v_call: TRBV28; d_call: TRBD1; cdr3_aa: CASTRDRVFGELFF
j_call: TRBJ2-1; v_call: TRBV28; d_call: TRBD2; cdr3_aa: CASSSSGIEQFF
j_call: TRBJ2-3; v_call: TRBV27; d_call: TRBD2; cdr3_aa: CASAIAGGTDTQYF
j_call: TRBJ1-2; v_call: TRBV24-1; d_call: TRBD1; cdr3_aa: CATSDTLGQGYTF
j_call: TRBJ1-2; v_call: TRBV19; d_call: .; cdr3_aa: CASSIEGYGYTF
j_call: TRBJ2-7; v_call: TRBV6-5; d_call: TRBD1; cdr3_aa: CASSTGTGYGEQYF
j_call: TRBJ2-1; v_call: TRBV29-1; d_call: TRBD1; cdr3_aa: CSVEDGRGLGNEQFF
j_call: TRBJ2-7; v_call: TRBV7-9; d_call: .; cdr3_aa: CASSLVVYEQYF
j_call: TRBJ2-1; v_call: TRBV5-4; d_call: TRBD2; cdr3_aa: CASTPGTRDNEQFF
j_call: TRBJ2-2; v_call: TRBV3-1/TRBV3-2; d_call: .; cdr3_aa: CASSQRNSGELFF
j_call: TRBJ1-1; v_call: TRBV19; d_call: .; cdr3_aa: CASSIGRGGRFMNTEAFF
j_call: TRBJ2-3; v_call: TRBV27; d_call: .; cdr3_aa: CASSWYPGVPDTQYF